A selection of T cell receptor beta chains follows, all from one sample in a study of long-term antiretroviral therapy in people with HIV. This table comes from immunoSEQ multiplex PCR, and its TCRdb copy is limited to in-frame clones, with some not included. The sample has fewer than 30,000 clones, 60% to 80% seen once. The input for sequencing was unsorted PBMCs, taken 2.1 years after starting antiretroviral therapy. The receptors were sampled from a man between 25 and 39 years old with HIV. Both conserved end residues are part of each CDR3. Fields, in order: D gene, clone size, J gene, V gene, CDR3 DNA, CDR3 protein. The D gene is left open where the match is weak. Some rows have no size entry. The others give once, few or many, or a class for an expanded clone.

NA NA TRBJ2-1 TRBV5-1 TGCGCCAGCAGCTTGGACTCTTCCAGCTCCTACAATGAGCAGTTCTTC CASSLDSSSSYNEQFF
NA NA TRBJ2-1 TRBV7-6 TGTGCCAGCAGCTTTGGAGAAGCGGCATACAATGAGCAGTTCTTC CASSFGEAAYNEQFF
NA once TRBJ1-1 TRBV7-9 TGTGCCAGCAGCCGGACAGACGAAGTTTTCTTT CASSRTDEVFF
NA once TRBJ2-5 TRBV7-9 TGTGCCAGCAGCTTTTCCGGGACACCTCAAGAGACCCAGTACTTC CASSFSGTPQETQYF
TRBD1 NA TRBJ1-1 TRBV9 TGTGCCAGCAGCGCAGGGGGATCGGGCACTGAAGCTTTCTTT CASSAGGSGTEAFF
NA NA TRBJ2-1 TRBV29-1 NA CSVGEGNRVEFF
NA NA TRBJ1-2 TRBV9 TGTGCCAGCAGCGAAGGGCTAAAATATGGCTACACCTTC CASSEGLKYGYTF
NA NA TRBJ2-1 TRBV5-1 TGCGCCAGCAGCTCGGACGGGGGCGTGAATGAGCAGTTCTTC CASSSDGGVNEQFF
NA NA TRBJ1-2 TRBV7-9 TGTGCCAGCAGCCACCCGGGGAGCTACACCTTC CASSHPGSYTF
NA NA TRBJ2-5 TRBV19 TGTGCCAGTAGTGGGGGGACAGATGGGGAGACCCAGTACTTC CASSGGTDGETQYF
TRBD2 NA TRBJ2-1 TRBV19 TGTGCCAGTAGTATGTTAGCGGGGGGGAGTAGGGCCTACAATGAGCAGTTCTTC CASSMLAGGSRAYNEQFF
TRBD2 NA TRBJ2-1 TRBV9 TGTGCCAGCAGACCGGGACTAGCGACGTATGAGCAGTTCTTC CASRPGLATYEQFF
NA NA TRBJ2-7 TRBV5-4 TGTGCCAGCAGCTTTGATCGAGGTGTAGGGAACGAGCAGTACTTC CASSFDRGVGNEQYF
NA NA TRBJ1-1 TRBV6-5 TGTGCCAGCAGTGCGGGACAGAACACTGAAGCTTTCTTT CASSAGQNTEAFF
NA NA TRBJ2-3 TRBV7-9 TGTGCCGGGGGCGCGGAGGGACGCACAGATACGCAGTATTTT CAGGAEGRTDTQYF
NA NA TRBJ2-1 TRBV10-3 TGTGCCATCAGTCTAGGGGCCGAGCAGTTCTTC CAISLGAEQFF
TRBD2 NA TRBJ2-7 TRBV7-2 TGTGCCAGCAGCCCCACCCTAGCGGGGGGCTCCTACGAGCAGTACTTC CASSPTLAGGSYEQYF
NA few TRBJ1-3 TRBV21-1 TGTGCCATCCGGACCCCTGGGAACACCATATATTTT CAIRTPGNTIYF
NA NA TRBJ2-7 TRBV7-2 TGTGCCAGCAGTTTACTCTACGAGCAGTACTTC CASSLLYEQYF
NA NA TRBJ1-3 TRBV11-2 TGTGCCAGCAGCCCCGAGGCTATGGGAAACACCATATATTTT CASSPEAMGNTIYF
NA medium-sized TRBJ1-2 TRBV5-4 TGTGCCAGCAGCTTCGAGGGCGTGACCTATGGCTACACCTTC CASSFEGVTYGYTF
TRBD1 NA TRBJ2-7 TRBV6-5 TGTGCCAGCAGCCCCGGACAGGGCCTCGGGAAGCAGTACTTC CASSPGQGLGKQYF
NA NA TRBJ1-1 TRBV10-3 TGTGCCATCAGTGAAGGGCAGGGTAACACTGAAGCTTTCTTT CAISEGQGNTEAFF
NA NA TRBJ2-1 TRBV30 TGTGCCTGGAGTACTACCGGGACCCATCATGAGCAGTTCTTC CAWSTTGTHHEQFF
NA few TRBJ1-6 TRBV11-3 TGTGCCAGCAGCTTAGGCCCGGGTCCGGATTCACCCCTCCACTTT CASSLGPGPDSPLHF
NA NA TRBJ1-4 TRBV11-2 TGTGCCAGCAGCTTCGGCAGGCAAAATGAAAAACTGTTTTTT CASSFGRQNEKLFF
NA NA TRBJ1-1 TRBV5-1 TGCGCCAGCAGCTTAGAACACGTTAACACTGAAGCTTTCTTT CASSLEHVNTEAFF
TRBD2 NA TRBJ2-7 TRBV9 TGTGCCAGCAGCGCGGGGGGGTTAACGCCCGAGCAGTACTTC CASSAGGLTPEQYF
TRBD2 NA TRBJ2-2 TRBV5-1 TGCGCCAGCAGCGGCCATAGCGGGAGGACCGGCGGGGAGCTGTTTTTT CASSGHSGRTGGELFF
TRBD1 NA TRBJ1-2 TRBV27 TGTGCCAGCATCCTGACAGGGGGTCGCTATGGCTACACCTTC CASILTGGRYGYTF
NA NA TRBJ1-2 TRBV7-2 TGTGCCAGCAGCTTAGAGTCTGGGGCTGACTATGGCTACACCTTC CASSLESGADYGYTF
TRBD1 NA TRBJ2-5 TRBV6-5 TGTGCCAGCAGGCAGACAGGGGCTGTTGAGACCCAGTACTTC CASRQTGAVETQYF
TRBD1 NA TRBJ1-4 TRBV7-9 TGTGCCAGCAGCTTGCGGGGGCGTGGGGGACAGAGTGAAAAACTGTTTTTT CASSLRGRGGQSEKLFF
NA once TRBJ2-2 TRBV28 TGTGCCAGCACCGGAAGGGGGAGCTTCGGCACCGGGGAGCTGTTTTTT CASTGRGSFGTGELFF
TRBD1 NA TRBJ1-6 TRBV28 TGTGCCAGCAGCTACACAGGGGCCCCCTTGGGGAATTCACCCCTCCACTTT CASSYTGAPLGNSPLHF
TRBD2 NA TRBJ2-1 TRBV5-1 TGCGCCAGCAGCCCGGGACTAGCGGGGAGCTCCTACAATGAGCAGTTCTTC CASSPGLAGSSYNEQFF
NA NA TRBJ2-5 TRBV2 TGTGCCAGCACACCCTTGGGGGGGCCCGTCCAAGAGACCCAGTACTTC CASTPLGGPVQETQYF
TRBD2 NA TRBJ2-7 TRBV5-1 TGCGCCAGCAGCTTCATACTAGCGGGAGGGCGGGCCCCCTACGAGCAGTACTTC CASSFILAGGRAPYEQYF
NA NA TRBJ1-2 TRBV30 TGTGCCTGGACAGGGTCCTATGGCTACACCTTC CAWTGSYGYTF
NA NA TRBJ2-2 TRBV13 TGTGCCAGCAGCCGCACAGGGAGTTCCGGGGAGCTGTTTTTT CASSRTGSSGELFF
TRBD1 NA TRBJ2-7 TRBV10-3 TGTGCCACCCTGGAACAGGGGGTACGCGAGCAGTACTTC CATLEQGVREQYF
NA NA TRBJ1-2 TRBV9 TGTGCCAGCAGCCCAGGGACGGACTATGGCTACACCTTC CASSPGTDYGYTF